This T cell receptor beta chain was recovered during a study of T-cell memory formation after mild COVID-19 (dated by TCRdb to the early 2020s). Turning to the overall study: TCR sequence clusters from the two donors were found to be largely donor specific. In two donors, T-cell clones that expanded and contracted after mild COVID-19 were followed by sequencing TCRalpha and TCRbeta repertoires longitudinally. Two young, previously healthy adult volunteers, one female and one male, were included in the cohort.

As to this clonotype: Its antigen is currently not known. Base qualities were left out, and no much larger clone turns up one base away.

Sequencing was carried out with an Illumina NovaSeq 6000. cDNA libraries for TCRalpha and TCRbeta were prepared by 5'RACE using constant-segment primers, with sample barcodes and unique molecular identifiers added. RNA was extracted from every sample with Trizol reagent. Library amplification was performed in two PCR steps, and a second sample barcode and Illumina TruSeq adapters were introduced in the second step. Sequencing of the libraries was done on an Illumina NovaSeq, producing 2 x 150 bp paired-end reads. On the study's bioinformatics: Reads were demultiplexed and collapsed into UMI-guided consensus sequences with migec v1.2.7. With mixcr v2.1.11, UMI consensuses were aligned to TRA and TRB V and J templates and assembled into clonotypes. Clonotypes were classified as expanded or contracted when called significant by both edgeR and NoisET, with noise models trained on biological replicates. For edgeR calls, the thresholds were a false discovery rate-adjusted p below 0.01 and a log2 fold-change of 1. PCA with hierarchical clustering of max-normalized trajectories of the 1000 most abundant clonotypes was used as exploratory dynamics analysis. Separately sequenced CD4+ and CD8+ repertoires were used to assign the CD4 or CD8 phenotype of responding clones. Using fastp trimming at Q25 and MiXCR clonotype assembly, TCRdb reanalyzed the public sequencing data and kept in-frame beta chains. CDR3 protein sequences are deduplicated, and each keeps its most common genes and DNA. The V and J calls were not made by the authors but by TCRdb's processing. The sample includes about 190,000 distinct CDR3 sequences, with 18% observed a single time. The ten largest make up approximately 2.4% of the sample.

PBMCs were isolated by Ficoll-Paque density gradient centrifugation. Summary of the overall study and its limitations: Some responding clones were found in pre-infection memory, which suggests that pre-existing cross-reactive memory T cells took part in the SARS-CoV-2 response. Contracting CD4+ clones turned up mainly in the CM and EM memory subsets, whereas EMRA was where CD8+ clones were enriched. Balanced CD4/CD8 phenotypes were observed for clones contracting from day 15 to 85, whereas a bias towards CD4+ was observed for a second wave of clones expanding from day 15 to 37. The second-wave clones that peaked on day 37 were not confirmed to be SARS-CoV-2 specific. Only a couple of mild cases were covered by the study, and larger cohorts that include severe cases with pre-infection samples were considered necessary.

The CDR3, cysteine through phenylalanine, is 15 amino acids long. The retained sequence is limited to the CDR3, 45 bases, with the frame set at the first base. Sequencing was performed on PBMCs or a T cell subset sorted from them (not recorded which). The receptor comes from an adult woman who had mild COVID-19 (a few samples of this study predate the infection). The sample titles of this study are shuffled in the database, so cell type and time point are left out; the donor was told from shared clones. Here the chain combines TRBV21-1 and TRBJ2-5; the listed D gene, TRBD1, was not tested against the DNA. TRBV21-1 is annotated as a pseudogene. The DNA is TGTGCCAGCAGCAAAGGGGCGGGGGAGCTTGAGACCCAGTACTTC. Its translation is CASSKGAGELETQYF.